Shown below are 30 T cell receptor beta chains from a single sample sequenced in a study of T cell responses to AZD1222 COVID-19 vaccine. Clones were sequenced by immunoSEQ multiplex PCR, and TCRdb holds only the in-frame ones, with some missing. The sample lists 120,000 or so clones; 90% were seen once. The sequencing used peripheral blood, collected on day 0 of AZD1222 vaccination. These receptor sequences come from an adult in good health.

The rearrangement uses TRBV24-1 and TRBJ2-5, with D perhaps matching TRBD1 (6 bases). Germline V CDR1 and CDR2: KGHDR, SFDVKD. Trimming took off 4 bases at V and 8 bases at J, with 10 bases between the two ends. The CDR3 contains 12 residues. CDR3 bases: TGTGCCACCAGTGACCTACAGGGAACCCAGTACTTC. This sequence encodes CATSDLQGTQYF.

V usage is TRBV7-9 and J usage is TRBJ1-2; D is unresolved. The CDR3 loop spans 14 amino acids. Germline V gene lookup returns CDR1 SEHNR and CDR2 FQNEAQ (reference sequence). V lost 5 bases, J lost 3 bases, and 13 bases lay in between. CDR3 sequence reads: CASSALGGDYGYTF. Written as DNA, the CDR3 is TGTGCCAGCAGCGCATTAGGCGGGGACTATGGCTACACCTTC. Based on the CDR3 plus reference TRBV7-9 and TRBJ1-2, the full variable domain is DTGVSQNPRHKITKRGQNVTFRCDPISEHNRLYWYRQTLGQGPEFLTYFQNEAQLEKSRLLSDRFSAERPKGSFSTLEIQRTEQGDSAMYLCASSALGGDYGYTFGSGTRLTVV.

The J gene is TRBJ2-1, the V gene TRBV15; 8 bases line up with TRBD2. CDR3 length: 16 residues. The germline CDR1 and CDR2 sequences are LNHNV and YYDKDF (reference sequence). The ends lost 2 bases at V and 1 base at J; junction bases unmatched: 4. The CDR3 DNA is TGTGCCACCAGCAGACCAGCGGGAGCGTCCTACAATGAGCAGTTCTTC. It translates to CATSRPAGASYNEQFF.

CDR3 loop: CASGDIPTGELFF. The DNA for the CDR3 is TGTGCCAGCGGGGACATTCCCACCGGGGAGCTGTTTTTT. J is TRBJ2-2 and V is TRBV28, with D possibly TRBD1 on 6 matching bases. The V and J ends lost 8 bases and 4 bases respectively, with 11 bases between them. Per germline, CDR1 MDHEN and CDR2 SYDVKM. CDR3 size: 13 residues.

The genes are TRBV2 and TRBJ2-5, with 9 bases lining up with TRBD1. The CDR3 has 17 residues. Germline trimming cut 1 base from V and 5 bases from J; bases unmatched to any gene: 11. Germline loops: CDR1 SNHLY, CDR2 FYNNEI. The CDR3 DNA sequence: TGTGCCAGCAGTGAAGAGGGGGACAGGGTGGAGGAGGAGACCCAGTACTTC. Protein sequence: CASSEEGDRVEEETQYF.

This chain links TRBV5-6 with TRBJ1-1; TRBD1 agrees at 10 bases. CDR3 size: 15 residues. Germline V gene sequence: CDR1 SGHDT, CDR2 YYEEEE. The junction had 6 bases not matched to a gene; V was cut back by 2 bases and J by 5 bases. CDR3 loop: CASSFRDRGRTEAFF. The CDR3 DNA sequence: TGTGCCAGCAGCTTCCGGGACAGGGGTCGAACTGAAGCTTTCTTT. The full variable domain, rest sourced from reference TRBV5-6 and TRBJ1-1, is DAGVTQSPTHLIKTRGQQVTLRCSPKSGHDTVSWYQQALGQGPQFIFQYYEEEERQRGNFPDRFSGHQFPNYSSELNVNALLLGDSALYLCASSFRDRGRTEAFFGQGTRLTVV.

The CDR3, as DNA: TGTGCCAGTAGTATCCGCCGGGGCTCCTACGAGCAGTACTTC. It specifies CASSIRRGSYEQYF. This chain joins TRBV19 and TRBJ2-7; D is possibly TRBD2 (5 bases). V was cut by 3 bases and J by 0 bases, with 9 bases left in between. In germline, CDR1 is LNHDA, CDR2 SQIVND (reference sequence). This CDR3 is 14 amino acids long.

The CDR3 sequence is CASGPGDRVILVFF. CDR3 DNA: TGTGCCAGCGGTCCCGGGGACAGGGTCATTTTAGTGTTTTTT. The rearrangement uses TRBV28 and TRBJ1-4, with 9 bases identical to TRBD1. J was trimmed by 15 bases and V by 8 bases; bases with no gene match: 16. The CDR3 totals 14 residues. CDR1 and CDR2 (germline): MDHEN, SYDVKM. The variable domain in full, with the rest retrieved from reference TRBV28 and TRBJ1-4, is DVKVTQSSRYLVKRTGEKVFLECVQDMDHENMFWYRQDPGLGLRLIYFSYDVKMKEKGDIPEGYSVSREKKERFSLILESASTNQTSMYLCASGPGDRVILVFFGSGTQLSVL.

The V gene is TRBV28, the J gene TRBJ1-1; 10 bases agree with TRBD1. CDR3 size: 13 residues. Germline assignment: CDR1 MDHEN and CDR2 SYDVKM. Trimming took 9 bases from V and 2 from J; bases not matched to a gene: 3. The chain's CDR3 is CASRTGGNTEAFF. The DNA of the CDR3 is TGTGCCAGTCGGACAGGGGGTAACACTGAAGCTTTCTTT.

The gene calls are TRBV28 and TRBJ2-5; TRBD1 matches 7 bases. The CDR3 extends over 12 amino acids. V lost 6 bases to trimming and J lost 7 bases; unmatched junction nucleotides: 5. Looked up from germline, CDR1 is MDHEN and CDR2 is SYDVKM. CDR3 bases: TGTGCCAGCAGCAGGGGGTGGGGGACCCAGTACTTC. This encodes CASSRGWGTQYF.

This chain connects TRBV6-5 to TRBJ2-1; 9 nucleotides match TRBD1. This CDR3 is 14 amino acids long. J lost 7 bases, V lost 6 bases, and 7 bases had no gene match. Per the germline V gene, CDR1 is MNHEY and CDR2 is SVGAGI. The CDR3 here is CASREGQGTNEQFF. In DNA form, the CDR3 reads TGTGCCAGCAGGGAGGGACAGGGTACGAATGAGCAGTTCTTC.

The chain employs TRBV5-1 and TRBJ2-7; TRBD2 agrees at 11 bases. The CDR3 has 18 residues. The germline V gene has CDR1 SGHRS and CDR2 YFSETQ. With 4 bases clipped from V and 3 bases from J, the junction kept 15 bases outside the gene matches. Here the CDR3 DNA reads TGCGCCAGCAGCGGAGGGCCTAGCGGGAGGCTGGCACACTACGAGCAGTACTTC. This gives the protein CASSGGPSGRLAHYEQYF.

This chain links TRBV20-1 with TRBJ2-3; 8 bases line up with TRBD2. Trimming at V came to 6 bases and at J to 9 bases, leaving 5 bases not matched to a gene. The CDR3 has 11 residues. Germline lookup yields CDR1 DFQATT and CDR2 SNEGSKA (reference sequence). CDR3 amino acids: CSAPKRETQYF. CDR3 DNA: TGCAGTGCCCCTAAGCGGGAGACGCAGTATTTT.

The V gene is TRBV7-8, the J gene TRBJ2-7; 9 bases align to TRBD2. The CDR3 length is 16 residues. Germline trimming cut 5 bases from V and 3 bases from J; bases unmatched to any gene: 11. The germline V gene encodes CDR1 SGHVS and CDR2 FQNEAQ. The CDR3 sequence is CASSPWTSAYVYEQYF. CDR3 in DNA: TGTGCCAGCAGCCCCTGGACTAGCGCGTACGTCTACGAGCAGTACTTC. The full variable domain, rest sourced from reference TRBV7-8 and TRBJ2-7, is GAGVSQSPRYKVAKRGQDVALRCDPISGHVSLFWYQQALGQGPEFLTYFQNEAQLDKSGLPSDRFFAERPEGSVSTLKIQRTQQEDSAVYLCASSPWTSAYVYEQYFGPGTRLTVT.

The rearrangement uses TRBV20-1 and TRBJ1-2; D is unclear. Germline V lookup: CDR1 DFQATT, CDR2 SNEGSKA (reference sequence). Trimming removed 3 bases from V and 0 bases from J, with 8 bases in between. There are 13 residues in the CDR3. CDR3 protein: CSASVSTNYGYTF. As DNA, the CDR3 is TGCAGTGCTAGTGTCAGTACTAACTATGGCTACACCTTC.

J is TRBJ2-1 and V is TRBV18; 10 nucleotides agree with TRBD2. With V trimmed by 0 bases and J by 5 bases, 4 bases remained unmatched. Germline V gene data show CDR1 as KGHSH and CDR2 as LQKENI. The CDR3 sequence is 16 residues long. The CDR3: CASSPPSGRGNNEQFF. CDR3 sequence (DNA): TGTGCCAGCTCACCACCGAGCGGGAGGGGCAACAATGAGCAGTTCTTC.

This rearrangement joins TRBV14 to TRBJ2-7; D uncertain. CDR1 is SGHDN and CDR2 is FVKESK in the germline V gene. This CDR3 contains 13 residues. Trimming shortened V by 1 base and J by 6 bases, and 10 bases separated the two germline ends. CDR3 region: CASSQGPSSEQYF. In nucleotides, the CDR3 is TGTGCCAGCAGCCAAGGCCCTTCTAGCGAGCAGTACTTC.

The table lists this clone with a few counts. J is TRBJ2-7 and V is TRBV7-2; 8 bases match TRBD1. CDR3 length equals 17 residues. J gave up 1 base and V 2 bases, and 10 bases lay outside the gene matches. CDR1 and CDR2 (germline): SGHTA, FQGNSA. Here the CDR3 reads CASSLLPGQVGSYEQYF. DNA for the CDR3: TGTGCCAGCAGCTTACTCCCGGGACAGGTAGGATCCTACGAGCAGTACTTC.

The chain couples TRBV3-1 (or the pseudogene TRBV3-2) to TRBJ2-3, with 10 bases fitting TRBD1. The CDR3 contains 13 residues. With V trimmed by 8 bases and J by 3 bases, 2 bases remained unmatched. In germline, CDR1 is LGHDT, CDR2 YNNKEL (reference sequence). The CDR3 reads CASGGQGTDTQYF. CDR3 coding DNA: TGTGCCAGCGGGGGACAGGGGACAGATACGCAGTATTTT.

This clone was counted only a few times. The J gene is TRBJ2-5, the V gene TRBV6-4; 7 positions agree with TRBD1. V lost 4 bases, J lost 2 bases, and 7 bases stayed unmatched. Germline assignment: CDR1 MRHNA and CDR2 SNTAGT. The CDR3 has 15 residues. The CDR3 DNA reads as TGTGCCAGCAGTGGTGACAGGGACCTGCAAGAGACCCAGTACTTC. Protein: CASSGDRDLQETQYF.

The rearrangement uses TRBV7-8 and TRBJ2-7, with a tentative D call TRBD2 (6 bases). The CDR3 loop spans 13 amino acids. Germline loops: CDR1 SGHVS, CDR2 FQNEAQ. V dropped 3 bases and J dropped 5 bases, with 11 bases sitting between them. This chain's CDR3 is CASSFRESNEQYF. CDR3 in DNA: TGTGCCAGCAGCTTTCGGGAGAGCAACGAGCAGTACTTC.

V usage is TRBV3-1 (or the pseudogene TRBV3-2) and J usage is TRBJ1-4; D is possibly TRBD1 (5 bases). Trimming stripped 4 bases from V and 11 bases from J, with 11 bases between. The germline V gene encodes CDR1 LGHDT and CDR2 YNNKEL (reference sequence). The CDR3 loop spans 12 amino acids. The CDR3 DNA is TGTGCCAGCAGCCCCGGACATTGGAAACTGTTTTTT. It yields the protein CASSPGHWKLFF.

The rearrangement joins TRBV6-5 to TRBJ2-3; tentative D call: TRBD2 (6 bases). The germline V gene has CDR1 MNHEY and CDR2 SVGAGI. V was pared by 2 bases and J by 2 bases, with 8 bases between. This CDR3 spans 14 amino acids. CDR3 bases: TGTGCCAGCAGTTACGCGGGGCTCACAGATACGCAGTATTTT. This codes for CASSYAGLTDTQYF.

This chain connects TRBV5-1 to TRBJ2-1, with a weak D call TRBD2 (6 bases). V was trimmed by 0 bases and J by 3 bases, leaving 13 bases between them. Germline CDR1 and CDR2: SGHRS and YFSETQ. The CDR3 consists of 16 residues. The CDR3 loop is CASSLAPREVYNEQFF. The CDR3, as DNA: TGCGCCAGCAGCTTGGCCCCTAGGGAGGTCTACAATGAGCAGTTCTTC.

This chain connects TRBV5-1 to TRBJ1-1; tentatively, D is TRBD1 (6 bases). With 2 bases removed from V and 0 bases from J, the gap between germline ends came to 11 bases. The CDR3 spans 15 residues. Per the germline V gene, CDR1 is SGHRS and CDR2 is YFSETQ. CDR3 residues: CASSFDGQMNTEAFF. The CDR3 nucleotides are TGCGCCAGCAGCTTTGACGGACAGATGAACACTGAAGCTTTCTTT.

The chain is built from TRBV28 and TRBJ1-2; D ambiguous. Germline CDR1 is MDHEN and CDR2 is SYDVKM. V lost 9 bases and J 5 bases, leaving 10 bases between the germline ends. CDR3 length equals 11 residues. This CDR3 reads CASNSGYGYTF. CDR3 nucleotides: TGTGCCAGTAATTCAGGTTATGGCTACACCTTC.

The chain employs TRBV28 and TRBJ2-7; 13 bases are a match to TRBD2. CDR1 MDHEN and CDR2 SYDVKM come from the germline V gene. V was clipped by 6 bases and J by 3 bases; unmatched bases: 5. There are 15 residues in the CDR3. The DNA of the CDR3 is TGTGCCAGCAGCGGGACTAGCGGGATTATCTACGAGCAGTACTTC. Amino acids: CASSGTSGIIYEQYF.

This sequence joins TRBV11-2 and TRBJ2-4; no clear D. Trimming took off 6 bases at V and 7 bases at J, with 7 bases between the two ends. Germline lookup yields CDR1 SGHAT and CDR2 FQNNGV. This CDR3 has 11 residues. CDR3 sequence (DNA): TGTGCCAGCAGTGGTGGGAACATTCAGTACTTC. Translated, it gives CASSGGNIQYF.

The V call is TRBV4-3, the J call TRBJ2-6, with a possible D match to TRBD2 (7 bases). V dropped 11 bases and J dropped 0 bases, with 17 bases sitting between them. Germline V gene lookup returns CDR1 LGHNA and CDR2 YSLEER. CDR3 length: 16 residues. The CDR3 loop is CAPSQGGGSGANVLTF. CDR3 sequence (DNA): TGCGCCCCCAGCCAAGGGGGGGGCTCTGGGGCCAACGTCCTGACTTTC.

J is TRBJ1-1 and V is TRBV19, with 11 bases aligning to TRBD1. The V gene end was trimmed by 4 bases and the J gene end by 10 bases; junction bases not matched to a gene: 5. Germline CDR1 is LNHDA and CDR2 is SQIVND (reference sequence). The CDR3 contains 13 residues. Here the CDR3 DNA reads TGTGCCAGTAGTAGAGGACAGGGGGCTGTAGCTTTCTTT. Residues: CASSRGQGAVAFF.